A single T cell receptor (beta chain) is shown here with its context. Its antigen remains unidentified. This entry belongs to a study of circulating and synovial CD4+ cells in juvenile arthritis. General observations from the study: Vbeta family usage analysis did not detect the pathogenic-like versus bulk difference.

The table came from immunoSEQ multiplex PCR; TCRdb's copy has only in-frame clones and leaves some out. Of fewer than 40,000 clones listed, less than 97% are singletons. The germline gives CDR1 SGHTS, CDR2 YDEGEE. Unmatched junction bases numbered 14, after V lost 7 bases and J lost 6 bases. The CDR3 loop spans 16 amino acids. The sequencing sample was made of CD4+ T cells from blood. The V gene is TRBV5-8, the J gene TRBJ2-3, with 10 bases that match TRBD2. The sequence was collected from a human donor with juvenile idiopathic arthritis. The CDR3 sequence is CASVINSGRAFDTQYF. In DNA form, the CDR3 reads TGTGCCAGCGTCATAAACAGCGGGAGGGCCTTCGATACGCAGTATTTT.